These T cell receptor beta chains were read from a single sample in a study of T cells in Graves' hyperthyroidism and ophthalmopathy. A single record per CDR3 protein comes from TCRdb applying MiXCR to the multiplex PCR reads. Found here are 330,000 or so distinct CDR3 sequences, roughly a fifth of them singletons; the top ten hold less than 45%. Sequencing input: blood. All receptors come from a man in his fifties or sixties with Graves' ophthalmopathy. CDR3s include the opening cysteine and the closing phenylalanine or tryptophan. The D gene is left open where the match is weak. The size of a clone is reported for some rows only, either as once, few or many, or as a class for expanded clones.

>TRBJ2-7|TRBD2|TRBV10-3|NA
TGTGCCATCAGTGAGCCCGGGACTAGCGGGGTGAGCTCCTACGAGCAGTACTTC
CAISEPGTSGVSSYEQYF
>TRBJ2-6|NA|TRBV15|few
TGTGCCACCAGCAGAGACCGGGCCTCTGGGGCCAACGTCCTGACTTTC
CATSRDRASGANVLTF
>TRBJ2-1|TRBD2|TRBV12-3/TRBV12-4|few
TGTGCCAGCAGGGGGTTGGCTAGCGGGAGGAATGAGCAGTTCTTC
CASRGLASGRNEQFF
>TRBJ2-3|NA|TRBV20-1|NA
TGCAGTGCTAGACCTGAGACAGCGTACACAGATACGCAGTATTTT
CSARPETAYTDTQYF
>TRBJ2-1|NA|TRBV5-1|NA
TGCGCCAGCAGGCCCCAAGAAAACAATGAGCAGTTCTTC
CASRPQENNEQFF
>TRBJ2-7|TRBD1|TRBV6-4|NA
TGTGCCACTTTGACAGGGAACTCCTACGAGCAGTACTTC
CATLTGNSYEQYF
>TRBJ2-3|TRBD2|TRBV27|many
TGTGCCAGCAGTTTATCAGGATACGGCGGGAGGGCCGGAAGGACGCAGTATTTT
CASSLSGYGGRAGRTQYF
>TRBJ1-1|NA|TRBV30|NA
TGTGCCTGGAGTGTTAGGGGCGTGGTGAACACTGAAGCTTTCTTT
CAWSVRGVVNTEAFF
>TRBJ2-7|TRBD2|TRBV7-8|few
TGTGCCAGCAGCTTAGGGGTTAGCGGGAGCCACGAGCAGTACTTC
CASSLGVSGSHEQYF
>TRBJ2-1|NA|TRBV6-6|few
TGTGCCAGCAGTTACACCGGACGCCCAAGCTCCTACAATGAGCAGTTCTTC
CASSYTGRPSSYNEQFF
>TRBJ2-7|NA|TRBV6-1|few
TGTGCCAGCACCTTAATAAATCAAAACGGGACTCAACCTGACGTGTGCGAGCAGTACTTC
CASTLINQNGTQPDVCEQYF
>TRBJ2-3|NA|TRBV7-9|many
TGTGCCAGCAGCTCCTATAGTACCTCCTCAGATACGCAGTATTTT
CASSSYSTSSDTQYF
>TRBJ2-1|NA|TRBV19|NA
TGTGCCAGTAGTATAGATGGCGCCTACAATGAGCAGTTCTTC
CASSIDGAYNEQFF
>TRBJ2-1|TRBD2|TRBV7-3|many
TGTGCCAGCAGCTTAAGAGGCTCTAGCGGGACCTACAATGAGCAGTTCTTC
CASSLRGSSGTYNEQFF
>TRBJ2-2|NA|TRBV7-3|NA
TGTGCCAGCAGCTTAACCGGGGTTGTGACCGGGGAGCTGTTTTTT
CASSLTGVVTGELFF
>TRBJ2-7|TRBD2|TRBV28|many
TGTGCCAGCAGTCTGGAGCTAGCGGCATCCGAGCAGTACTTC
CASSLELAASEQYF
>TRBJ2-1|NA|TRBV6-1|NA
TGTGCCAGCAGTGTCGACTCTACCGATGAGCAGTTCTTC
CASSVDSTDEQFF
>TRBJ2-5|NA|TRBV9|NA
TGTGCCAGCAGCGTCTCTCTTGGTATGGGAGAGACCCAGTACTTC
CASSVSLGMGETQYF
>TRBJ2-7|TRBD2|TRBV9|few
TGTGCCAGCAGCCCCCGGGAGGGACTAGCCTACGAGCAGTACTTC
CASSPREGLAYEQYF
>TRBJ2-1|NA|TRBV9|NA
TGTGCCAGCAGTACCTTAACTAGCTCCCAGTTCTTC
CASSTLTSSQFF
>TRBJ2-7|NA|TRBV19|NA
TGTGCCAGTGGGACAACCTTGGACGAGCAGTACTTC
CASGTTLDEQYF
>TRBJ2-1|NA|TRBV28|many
TGTGCCAGCAGTGGGGACCGAACCTACAATGAGCAGTTCTTC
CASSGDRTYNEQFF
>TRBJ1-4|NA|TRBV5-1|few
TGCGCCAGCAGCTTGGTATCGCGAGCAACTAATGAAAAACTGTTTTTT
CASSLVSRATNEKLFF
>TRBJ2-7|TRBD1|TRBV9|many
TGTGCCAGCAGCGTGCAGGGGGATGACGAGCAGTACTTC
CASSVQGDDEQYF
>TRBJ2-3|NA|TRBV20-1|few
TGCAGTGCTAGGAGAGGGCCTAGCACAGATACGCAGTATTTT
CSARRGPSTDTQYF
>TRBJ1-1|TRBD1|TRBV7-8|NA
TGTGCCAGCAGCCGGACAGGGGTGAGCACTGAAGCTTTCTTT
CASSRTGVSTEAFF
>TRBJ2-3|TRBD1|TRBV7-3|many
TGTGCCAGCAGCTCCGGACAGGCTCCTAATACGCAGTATTTT
CASSSGQAPNTQYF
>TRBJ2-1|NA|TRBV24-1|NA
TGTGCCACCATGAGCCCCGAGAACCGGGATCAGTTCTTC
CATMSPENRDQFF
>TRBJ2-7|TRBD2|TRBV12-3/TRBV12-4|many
TGTGCCAGCGGGGGAAGCGGGAGGTACGAGCAGTACTTC
CASGGSGRYEQYF
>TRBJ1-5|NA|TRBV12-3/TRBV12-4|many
TGTGCCAGCAGTTTAGCAGGGGTAGTTAATCAGCCCCAGCATTTT
CASSLAGVVNQPQHF
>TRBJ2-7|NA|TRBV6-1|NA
TGTGCCAGCAGGTCCCCTGGGGGGCCCTACGAGCAGTACTTC
CASRSPGGPYEQYF
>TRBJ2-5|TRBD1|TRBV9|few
TGTGCCAGCAGCGTAGGGGGGACAGAAGGGACCCAGTACTTC
CASSVGGTEGTQYF
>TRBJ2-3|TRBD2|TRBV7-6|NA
TGTGCCAGCAGCCGGACTAGAGGGGTCCCAGATACGCAGTATTTT
CASSRTRGVPDTQYF